This passage covers 29 T cell receptor beta chains from one sample sequenced in a study of T cells after posttransplantation cyclophosphamide. Busulfan-fludarabine conditioning, marrow transplant, and cyclophosphamide on days +3 and +4 were administered. Measured with immunoSEQ multiplex PCR; TCRdb has only the in-frame clones, and not every one. The table shows 2,500 to 3,500 clones, with around three fifths occurring only once. The sequencing here drew on PBMCs, taken 30 days after allogeneic stem cell transplant with posttransplant cyclophosphamide. These receptors came from a male patient between 60 and 69 years old who received an allogeneic stem cell transplant from a related donor and was CMV-positive. Some of the T cells might come from the graft donor.

V and J are TRBV5-1 and TRBJ1-1, with unresolved D. The CDR3 is 16 amino acids. With 0 bases removed from V and 10 bases from J, the gap between germline ends came to 22 bases. Germline lookup yields CDR1 SGHRS and CDR2 YFSETQ. The CDR3 region is CASSLDLEGAALRAFF. The CDR3 DNA sequence: TGCGCCAGCAGCTTGGATTTGGAGGGCGCGGCCCTGAGAGCTTTCTTT.

The V and J genes are TRBV7-6 and TRBJ1-1, with 8 bases that match TRBD1. Trimming at V came to 5 bases and at J to 1 base, leaving 3 bases not matched to a gene. Germline V gene sequence: CDR1 SGHVS, CDR2 FNYEAQ. This CDR3 has 14 residues. CDR3: CASSTDRGNTEAFF. DNA for the CDR3: TGTGCCAGCAGCACTGACAGGGGGAACACTGAAGCTTTCTTT.

The CDR3 loop is CATSRDIMSPGVYGYTF. CDR3 DNA sequence: TGTGCCACCAGCAGAGATATTATGTCCCCGGGGGTCTATGGCTACACCTTC. This chain joins TRBV15 and TRBJ1-2, with D possibly TRBD1 on 5 matching bases. Germline lookup yields CDR1 LNHNV and CDR2 YYDKDF (reference sequence). Trimming stripped 0 bases from V and 4 bases from J, with 18 bases between. The CDR3 totals 17 residues.

The chain combines TRBV9 with TRBJ2-2, with TRBD2 matching over 8 bases. Germline values: CDR1 SGDLS, CDR2 YYNGEE. The CDR3 runs to 16 residues. After removal of 4 bases from V and 4 bases from J, the junction contained 9 bases not matched to a gene. The CDR3 protein is CASSPQGLGVTGELFF. CDR3 nucleotides: TGTGCCAGCAGCCCCCAGGGACTAGGCGTCACCGGGGAGCTGTTTTTT. Using reference TRBV9 and TRBJ2-2 for the parts outside the CDR3, the full variable domain is DSGVTQTPKHLITATGQRVTLRCSPRSGDLSVYWYQQSLDQGLQFLIQYYNGEERAKGNILERFSAQQFPDLHSELNLSSLELGDSALYFCASSPQGLGVTGELFFGEGSRLTVL.

In its sample, this clone is large. The chain combines TRBV19 with TRBJ1-5; D is possibly TRBD1 (5 bases). Germline values: CDR1 LNHDA, CDR2 SQIVND (reference sequence). There are 16 residues in the CDR3. The V gene lost 7 bases and the J gene lost 2 bases, with 18 bases spanning the gap. The CDR3 DNA reads as TGTGCCAGTAAAACTTTCGTCCGGGGGGGCAATCAGCCCCAGCATTTT. This gives the protein CASKTFVRGGNQPQHF.

This clone was detected once. The CDR3 DNA reads as TGTGCCAGCAGCTTTGGGAGGGGAGAAGAGCAGTACTTC. Its translation: CASSFGRGEEQYF. The chain employs TRBV7-9 and TRBJ2-7; 7 positions match TRBD2. In germline, CDR1 is SEHNR, CDR2 FQNEAQ (reference sequence). V shed 3 bases, J shed 7 bases, and the junction held 6 bases outside the gene matches. This CDR3 is 13 amino acids long. The full variable domain, its missing parts supplied by reference TRBV7-9 and TRBJ2-7, is DTGVSQNPRHKITKRGQNVTFRCDPISEHNRLYWYRQTLGQGPEFLTYFQNEAQLEKSRLLSDRFSAERPKGSFSTLEIQRTEQGDSAMYLCASSFGRGEEQYFGPGTRLTVT.

The chain has TRBV10-3 and TRBJ2-1, with D uncertain. Germline CDR1 and CDR2: ENHRY and SYGVKD. V was pared by 3 bases and J by 5 bases, with 5 bases between. The CDR3 totals 12 residues. The CDR3 protein is CAISEFNNEQFF. The CDR3 DNA reads as TGTGCCATCAGTGAATTCAACAATGAGCAGTTCTTC.

The table lists this clone with a few counts. The chain couples TRBV7-6 to TRBJ1-4; TRBD1 matches at 11 bases. V lost 6 bases, J lost 2 bases, and 11 bases stayed unmatched. Germline loops: CDR1 SGHVS, CDR2 FNYEAQ. The CDR3 sequence is 18 residues long. CDR3 sequence reads: CASSPFGQGATTNEKLFF. The CDR3 DNA reads as TGTGCCAGCAGTCCCTTCGGACAGGGGGCAACGACTAATGAAAAACTGTTTTTT. Full variable domain (outside the CDR3, taken from reference TRBV7-6 and TRBJ1-4): GAGVSQSPRYKVTKRGQDVALRCDPISGHVSLYWYRQALGQGPEFLTYFNYEAQQDKSGLPNDRFSAERPEGSISTLTIQRTEQRDSAMYRCASSPFGQGATTNEKLFFGSGTQLSVL.

This clone was seen once. The rearrangement links TRBV5-6 to TRBJ2-5; tentative D call: TRBD1 (6 bases). This CDR3 contains 15 residues. Germline V gives CDR1 SGHDT, CDR2 YYEEEE. V lost 2 bases, J lost 5 bases, and 16 bases lay in between. The CDR3 spells CASSLRTGWGETQYF. CDR3 in DNA: TGTGCCAGCAGCTTACGTACAGGGTGGGGGGAGACCCAGTACTTC.

The chain couples TRBV5-4 to TRBJ2-1, with TRBD2 identical over 10 bases. This CDR3 is built from 15 residues. Trimming removed 4 bases from V and 2 bases from J; junction bases left unmatched: 3. The germline V gene has CDR1 SGHNT and CDR2 YYREEE (reference sequence). As DNA, the CDR3 is TGTGCCAGCAGCCCAGGACTAGCGGCCTACAATGAGCAGTTCTTC. Amino acid sequence: CASSPGLAAYNEQFF.

V and J are TRBV5-1 and TRBJ2-7; D is possibly TRBD1 (6 bases). V was shortened by 0 bases and J by 0 bases, with 13 bases between the two germline ends. The CDR3 extends over 16 amino acids. Germline V gene sequence: CDR1 SGHRS, CDR2 YFSETQ. CDR3 in amino acids: CASSLVGGQSSYEQYF. The CDR3 bases are TGCGCCAGCAGCTTGGTAGGGGGTCAAAGCTCCTACGAGCAGTACTTC.

This sequence joins TRBV15 and TRBJ2-1, with TRBD2 matching 9 bases. CDR3 length: 16 amino acids. The junction had 3 bases not matched to a gene; V was cut back by 3 bases and J by 0 bases. Germline assignment: CDR1 LNHNV and CDR2 YYDKDF (reference sequence). CDR3 protein: CATSRGLARSYNEQFF. Here the CDR3 DNA reads TGTGCCACCAGCAGGGGACTAGCCCGCTCCTACAATGAGCAGTTCTTC.

This sequence joins TRBV5-6 and TRBJ2-7, with a possible D match to TRBD1 (6 bases). The germline V gene has CDR1 SGHDT and CDR2 YYEEEE. Trimming shortened V by 6 bases and J by 3 bases, and 19 bases separated the two germline ends. The length of the CDR3 is 15 residues. The CDR3 DNA is TGTGCCAGCAAAGTTATAGGGGGACCCCTCTACGAGCAGTACTTC. As protein: CASKVIGGPLYEQYF. The variable domain in full, completed from reference TRBV5-6 and TRBJ2-7, reads DAGVTQSPTHLIKTRGQQVTLRCSPKSGHDTVSWYQQALGQGPQFIFQYYEEEERQRGNFPDRFSGHQFPNYSSELNVNALLLGDSALYLCASKVIGGPLYEQYFGPGTRLTVT.

The chain is built from TRBV7-3 and TRBJ2-4, with D unresolved. Trimming took 2 bases from V and 9 from J, leaving 14 bases between them. CDR3 length equals 14 residues. Germline values: CDR1 SGHTA, CDR2 FQGTGA. The CDR3 DNA reads TGTGCCAGCAGCTTAGGGCTATTCCCAAGCATTCAGTACTTC. Translating it yields CASSLGLFPSIQYF.

The CDR3 protein is CASSQAQLVTDTQYF. In DNA form, the CDR3 reads TGTGCCAGCAGCCAAGCCCAACTAGTTACAGATACGCAGTATTTT. This chain joins TRBV4-2 and TRBJ2-3; a possible D gene is TRBD2 (5 bases). The CDR3 runs to 15 residues. V lost 1 base and J 3 bases, leaving 11 bases between the germline ends. The V gene's germline CDR1 is LGHNA and CDR2 YNFKEQ.

V usage is TRBV5-1 and J usage is TRBJ1-2, with a tentative D call TRBD1 (5 bases). The CDR3 loop spans 13 amino acids. Trimming stripped 7 bases from V and 4 bases from J, with 14 bases between. Germline V CDR1 and CDR2: SGHRS, YFSETQ. CDR3 nucleotide sequence: TGCGCCAGCGCTACTGACAGTTCCTATGGCTACACCTTC. Translated: CASATDSSYGYTF.

V gene TRBV5-4 combines with J gene TRBJ2-1; 11 bases align to TRBD2. The CDR3 has 15 amino acids. The germline CDR1 and CDR2 sequences are SGHNT and YYREEE (reference sequence). After removal of 4 bases from V and 5 bases from J, the junction contained 5 bases not matched to a gene. DNA for the CDR3: TGTGCCAGCAGCCAACAGGGACTAGCGGACAATGAGCAGTTCTTC. Translation: CASSQQGLADNEQFF.

By share, this clone counts as large (0.1 to 1%). The chain couples TRBV5-4 to TRBJ2-1; 7 nucleotides line up with TRBD2. The CDR3 length is 15 residues. V trimming: 4 bases; J trimming: 4 bases; junction bases outside the gene matches: 8. Per the germline V gene, CDR1 is SGHNT and CDR2 is YYREEE (reference sequence). The CDR3 loop is CASSGGTIAYNEQFF. CDR3 nucleotides: TGTGCCAGCAGCGGTGGGACTATTGCTTACAATGAGCAGTTCTTC.

This clone was seen a few times. The chain has TRBV7-9 and TRBJ2-1; D might be TRBD2 (6 bases). Germline lookup yields CDR1 SEHNR and CDR2 FQNEAQ (reference sequence). The CDR3 is made up of 15 amino acids. The V end lost 2 bases, the J end lost 10 bases, and 18 bases lay between the germline ends. The CDR3 sequence is CASSLTDSGPQEQFF. The CDR3 DNA is TGTGCCAGCAGCTTAACGGATAGCGGCCCCCAGGAGCAGTTCTTC.

The chain employs TRBV5-5 and TRBJ2-7; the match to TRBD2 covers 11 bases. The CDR3 is made up of 15 amino acids. The germline V gene encodes CDR1 SGHKS and CDR2 YYEKEE (reference sequence). V trimming: 4 bases; J trimming: 4 bases; junction bases outside the gene matches: 7. The CDR3 here is CASSPDGTSGYEQYF. The DNA for the CDR3 is TGTGCCAGCAGCCCGGACGGGACTAGCGGATACGAGCAGTACTTC.

This clone turned up a few times. The chain joins TRBV11-3 to TRBJ2-5; TRBD2 matches at 10 bases. The ends lost 6 bases at V and 4 bases at J; junction bases unmatched: 8. This CDR3 is 15 amino acids long. In germline, CDR1 is SGHNT, CDR2 YENEEA. Written as DNA, the CDR3 is TGTGCCAGCAGAACCTCACTAGCGGGATCAGAGACCCAGTACTTC. This translates into CASRTSLAGSETQYF.

The genes are TRBV25-1 and TRBJ1-1; perhaps TRBD1 as D (6 bases). The CDR3 extends over 14 amino acids. The germline V gene has CDR1 MGHDK and CDR2 SYGVNS. The V and J ends lost 4 bases and 2 bases respectively, with 11 bases between them. The CDR3 reads CASSAQGPNTEAFF. CDR3 bases: TGTGCCAGCAGTGCCCAGGGGCCCAACACTGAAGCTTTCTTT.

V gene TRBV7-3 combines with J gene TRBJ2-1; 9 nucleotides line up with TRBD1. Germline V gene lookup returns CDR1 SGHTA and CDR2 FQGTGA. This CDR3 comprises 15 residues. The junction had 4 bases not matched to a gene; V was cut back by 3 bases and J by 4 bases. The CDR3 DNA reads as TGTGCCAGCAGCTTCTCGACAGGGGGGTACAATGAGCAGTTCTTC. Protein sequence: CASSFSTGGYNEQFF.

The genes are TRBV14 and TRBJ1-5; no definite D call. There are 15 residues in the CDR3. The ends were cut back, 4 bases at V and 0 bases at J, with 10 bases in the middle. The germline V gene encodes CDR1 SGHDN and CDR2 FVKESK. CDR3 protein: CASSPPVYSNQPQHF. The CDR3 nucleotides read TGTGCCAGCAGCCCCCCCGTTTATAGCAATCAGCCCCAGCATTTT.

The CDR3 bases are TGTGCCAGCAGCTTACAGTCAGGTAGCGGGAGTGAGACCCAGTACTTC. As protein: CASSLQSGSGSETQYF. The chain has TRBV7-3 and TRBJ2-5, with 9 bases identical to TRBD2. Trimming at V came to 2 bases and at J to 5 bases, leaving 9 bases not matched to a gene. CDR3 length: 16 residues. Germline V CDR1 and CDR2: SGHTA, FQGTGA.

V and J are TRBV4-1 and TRBJ1-3; no clear D gene. Germline V gives CDR1 MGHRA, CDR2 YSYEKL. Trimming left V 0 bases short and J 1 base short, with 13 bases between. The CDR3 totals 17 residues. CDR3: CASSQDPGRLSGNTIYF. The CDR3 DNA is TGCGCCAGCAGCCAAGATCCTGGCCGCCTGTCTGGAAACACCATATATTTT.

V gene TRBV21-1 combines with J gene TRBJ2-7; the table's D call, TRBD1, was not checked against the DNA. TRBV21-1 is labeled a pseudogene. The CDR3 has 17 amino acids. CDR3 protein: CASSKQQGALRSYEQYF. DNA of the CDR3: TGTGCCAGCAGCAAGCAACAGGGGGCATTAAGGTCCTACGAGCAGTACTTC.

The rearrangement joins TRBV28 to TRBJ2-5; TRBD1 agrees at 7 bases. The ends lost 3 bases at V and 2 bases at J; junction bases unmatched: 3. The CDR3 loop spans 14 amino acids. Germline lookup yields CDR1 MDHEN and CDR2 SYDVKM. The CDR3 bases are TGTGCCAGCAGTTTTTGGGACAGTCAAGAGACCCAGTACTTC. It yields the protein CASSFWDSQETQYF. Complete variable domain (other parts from reference TRBV28 and TRBJ2-5): DVKVTQSSRYLVKRTGEKVFLECVQDMDHENMFWYRQDPGLGLRLIYFSYDVKMKEKGDIPEGYSVSREKKERFSLILESASTNQTSMYLCASSFWDSQETQYFGPGTRLLVL.

This clone was detected only once. The chain is built from TRBV30 and TRBJ2-7, with a weak D call TRBD1 (5 bases). The V and J ends lost 2 bases and 6 bases respectively, with 8 bases between them. This CDR3 has 11 residues. Per the germline V gene, CDR1 is GTSNPN and CDR2 is SVGIG (reference sequence). CDR3 loop: CAWSQGSEQYF. Written as DNA, the CDR3 is TGTGCCTGGAGTCAGGGCAGCGAGCAGTACTTC.